A single sample is the source of the 6 T cell receptor beta chains below, sequenced in a study of CD8 T cells in ankylosing spondylitis. In TCRdb, the 5' RACE reads were re-called with MiXCR into one record per CDR3 protein. The data contain hundreds of thousands of distinct CDR3 sequences, approximately 20% of them singletons. Source material: blood, either unsorted or a sorted T cell fraction (not recorded which). These receptors were taken from a male donor with ankylosing spondylitis or in good health (not recorded which).

This clonotype was detected a few times. V gene TRBV4-1 combines with J gene TRBJ2-7; perhaps TRBD1 as D (6 bases). The CDR3 contains 15 residues. V was shortened by 1 base and J by 2 bases, with 12 bases between the two germline ends. CDR1 MGHRA and CDR2 YSYEKL come from the germline V gene. CDR3 protein: CASSQGRTEPYEQYF. The CDR3 bases are TGCGCCAGCAGCCAAGGTCGGACAGAGCCCTACGAGCAGTACTTC.

This chain uses TRBV13 with TRBJ2-7; 7 bases fit TRBD2. The V gene's germline CDR1 is PRHDT and CDR2 FYEKMQ (reference sequence). This CDR3 region has 15 residues. V trimming: 0 bases; J trimming: 6 bases; junction bases outside the gene matches: 8. The CDR3 bases are TGTGCCAGCAGCTTAGGCGGGGGGTCAATCGCCGAGCAGTACTTC. Its protein product is CASSLGGGSIAEQYF.

The CDR3 region is CSARDWDRQYF. The CDR3 region has the DNA TGCAGTGCTAGGGATTGGGACAGACAGTACTTC. The chain is built from TRBV20-1 and TRBJ2-7, with TRBD1 matching 7 bases. Germline lookup yields CDR1 DFQATT and CDR2 SNEGSKA (reference sequence). The length of the CDR3 is 11 residues. V was pared by 3 bases and J by 10 bases, with 6 bases of the junction left unmatched.

CDR3: CSARDPGGSSYGYTF. CDR3 DNA: TGCAGTGCTAGAGATCCCGGAGGGAGTTCCTATGGCTACACCTTC. The genes are TRBV20-1 and TRBJ1-2, with D unclear. Trimming removed 0 bases at V and 4 bases at J, with 15 bases between. This CDR3 has 15 residues. Germline V lookup: CDR1 DFQATT, CDR2 SNEGSKA (reference sequence).

This chain joins TRBV27 and TRBJ2-3; TRBD2 is a possible D gene (6 bases). This CDR3 contains 13 residues. Germline V gene data show CDR1 as MNHEY and CDR2 as SMNVEV (reference sequence). The V end lost 8 bases, the J end lost 4 bases, and 13 bases lay between the germline ends. The CDR3, as DNA: TGTGCCAGCCAAACTAGCTTCCCAGATACGCAGTATTTT. Translation gives CASQTSFPDTQYF.

This clonotype was seen a handful of times. The J gene is TRBJ2-7, the V gene TRBV2; 11 nucleotides agree with TRBD1. Trimming took 5 bases from V and 4 from J; bases not matched to a gene: 7. Germline values: CDR1 SNHLY, CDR2 FYNNEI. The CDR3 covers 15 residues. CDR3: CASSPRTGGMYEQYF. CDR3 nucleotide sequence: TGTGCCAGCAGTCCAAGGACAGGGGGCATGTACGAGCAGTACTTC.